Sequencing of this T cell receptor beta chain was carried out in a study of technical replicates of blood from a few donors. Produced via immunoSEQ multiplex PCR; TCRdb's table is partial and in-frame only. Of about 100,000 clones in the sample, approximately 96% were seen once. Trimming took 1 base from V and 5 from J; bases not matched to a gene: 2. Germline lookup yields CDR1 SGHTA and CDR2 FQGNSA. This CDR3 has 13 residues. The clonotype was recovered from a human donor in good health. This chain joins TRBV7-2 and TRBJ2-7, with 7 positions matching TRBD1. Material: T cells isolated from PBMCs. The CDR3 region is CASSLGTGDEQYF. The CDR3, as DNA: TGTGCCAGCAGCTTAGGAACAGGGGACGAGCAGTACTTC.